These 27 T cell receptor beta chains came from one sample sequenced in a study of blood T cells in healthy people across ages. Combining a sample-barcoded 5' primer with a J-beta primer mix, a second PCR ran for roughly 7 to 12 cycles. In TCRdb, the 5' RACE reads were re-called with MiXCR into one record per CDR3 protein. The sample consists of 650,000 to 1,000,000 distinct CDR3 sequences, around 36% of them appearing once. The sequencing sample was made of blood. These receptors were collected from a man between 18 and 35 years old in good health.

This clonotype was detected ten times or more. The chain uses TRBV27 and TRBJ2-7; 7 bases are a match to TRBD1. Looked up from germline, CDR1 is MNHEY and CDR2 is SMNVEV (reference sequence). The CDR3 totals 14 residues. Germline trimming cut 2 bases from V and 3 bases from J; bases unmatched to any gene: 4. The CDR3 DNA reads TGTGCCAGCAGTTTACTGACAGGGAGCTACGAGCAGTACTTC. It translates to CASSLLTGSYEQYF.

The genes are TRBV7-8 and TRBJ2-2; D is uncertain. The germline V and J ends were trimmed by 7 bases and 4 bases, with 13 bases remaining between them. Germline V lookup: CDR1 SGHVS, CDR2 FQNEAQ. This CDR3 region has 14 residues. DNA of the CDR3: TGTGCCAGCATCCCAGGATGGGGCACCGGGGAGCTGTTTTTT. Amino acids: CASIPGWGTGELFF.

CDR3: CASSLVSSGSSDTQYF. The DNA for the CDR3 is TGCGCCAGCAGCTTGGTGTCTAGCGGGAGTTCGGATACGCAGTATTTT. This sequence joins TRBV5-1 and TRBJ2-3, with 10 positions matching TRBD2. The germline gives CDR1 SGHRS, CDR2 YFSETQ. V was pared by 0 bases and J by 6 bases, with 7 bases of the junction left unmatched. The CDR3 has 16 amino acids.

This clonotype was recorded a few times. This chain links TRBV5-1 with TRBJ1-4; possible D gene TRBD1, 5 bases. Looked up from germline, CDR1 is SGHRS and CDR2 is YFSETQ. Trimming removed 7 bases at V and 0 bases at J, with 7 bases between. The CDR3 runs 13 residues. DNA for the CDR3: TGCGCCAGCCAGACAGCAACTAATGAAAAACTGTTTTTT. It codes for CASQTATNEKLFF.

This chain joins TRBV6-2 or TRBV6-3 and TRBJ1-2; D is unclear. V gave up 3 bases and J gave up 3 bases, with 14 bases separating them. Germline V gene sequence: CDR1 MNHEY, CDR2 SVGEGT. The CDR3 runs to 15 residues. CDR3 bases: TGTGCCAGCAGTTATCGTCTGGGTTTGGACTATGGCTACACCTTC. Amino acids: CASSYRLGLDYGYTF.

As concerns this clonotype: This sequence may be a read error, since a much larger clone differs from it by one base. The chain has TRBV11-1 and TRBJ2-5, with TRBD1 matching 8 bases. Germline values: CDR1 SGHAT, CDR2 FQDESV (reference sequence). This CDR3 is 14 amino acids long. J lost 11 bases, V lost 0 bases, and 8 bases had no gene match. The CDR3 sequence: CASSLAGQAYGQYF. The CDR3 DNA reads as TGTGCCAGCAGCTTAGCGGGACAGGCCTACGGGCAGTACTTC.

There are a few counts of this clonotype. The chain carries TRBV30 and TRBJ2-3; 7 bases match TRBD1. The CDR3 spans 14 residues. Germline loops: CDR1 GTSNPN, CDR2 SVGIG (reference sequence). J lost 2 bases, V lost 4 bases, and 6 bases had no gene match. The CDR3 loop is CAWKRDSHTDTQYF. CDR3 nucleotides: TGTGCCTGGAAACGGGACAGCCACACAGATACGCAGTATTTT.

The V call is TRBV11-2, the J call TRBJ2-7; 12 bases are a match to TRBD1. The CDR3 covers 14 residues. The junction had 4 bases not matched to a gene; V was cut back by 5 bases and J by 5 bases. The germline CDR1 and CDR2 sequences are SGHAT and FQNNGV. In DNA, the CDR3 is TGTGCCAGCAGCAGCGGGACAGGGGGCCACGAGCAGTACTTC. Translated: CASSSGTGGHEQYF.

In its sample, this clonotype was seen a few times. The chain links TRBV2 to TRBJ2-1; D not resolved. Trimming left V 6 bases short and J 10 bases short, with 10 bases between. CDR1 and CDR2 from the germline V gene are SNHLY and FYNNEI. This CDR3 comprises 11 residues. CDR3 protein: CASSDPKEQFF. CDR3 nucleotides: TGTGCCAGCAGCGACCCTAAGGAGCAGTTCTTC.

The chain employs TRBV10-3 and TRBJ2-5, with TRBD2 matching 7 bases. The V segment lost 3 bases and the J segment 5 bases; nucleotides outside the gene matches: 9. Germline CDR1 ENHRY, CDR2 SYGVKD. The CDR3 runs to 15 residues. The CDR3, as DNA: TGTGCCATCAGTGATCCCGCTAGCGGTGGGGAGACCCAGTACTTC. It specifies CAISDPASGGETQYF.

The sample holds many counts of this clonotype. As DNA, the CDR3 is TGTGCCAGCAGTCTAGTCAGCTGGGCGAGAAACGAGCAGTACTTC. Protein sequence: CASSLVSWARNEQYF. The chain has TRBV12-3 or TRBV12-4 and TRBJ2-5; no clear D gene. The closer fit of TRBJ2-7 to the DNA end suggests the J call may be wrong. This CDR3 contains 15 residues.

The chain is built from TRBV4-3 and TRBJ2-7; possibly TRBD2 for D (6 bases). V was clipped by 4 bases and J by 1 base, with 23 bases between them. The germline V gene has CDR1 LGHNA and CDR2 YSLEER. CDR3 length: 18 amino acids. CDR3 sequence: CASSRGTDRASDSYEQYF. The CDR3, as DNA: TGCGCCAGCAGCCGCGGGACCGACCGAGCCTCAGATTCCTACGAGCAGTACTTC.

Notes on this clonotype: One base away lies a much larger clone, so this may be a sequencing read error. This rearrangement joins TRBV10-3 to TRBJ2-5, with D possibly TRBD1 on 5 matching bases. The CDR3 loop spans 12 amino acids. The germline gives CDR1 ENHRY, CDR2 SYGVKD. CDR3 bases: TGTGCCACCAGTGACAGTGGGGAGACCCAGTACTTC. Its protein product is CATSDSGETQYF.

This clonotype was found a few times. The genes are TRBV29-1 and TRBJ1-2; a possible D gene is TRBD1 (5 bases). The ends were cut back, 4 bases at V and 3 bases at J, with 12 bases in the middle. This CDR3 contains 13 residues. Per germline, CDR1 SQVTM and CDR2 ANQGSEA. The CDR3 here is CSVGGGLDYGYTF. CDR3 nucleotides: TGCAGCGTTGGGGGGGGGTTAGACTATGGCTACACCTTC.

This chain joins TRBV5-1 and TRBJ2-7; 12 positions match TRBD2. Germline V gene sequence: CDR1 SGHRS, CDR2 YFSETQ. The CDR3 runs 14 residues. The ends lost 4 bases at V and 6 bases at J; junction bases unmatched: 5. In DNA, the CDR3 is TGCGCCAGCAGCCCGGGACTAGCGGGTACCGAGCAGTACTTC. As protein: CASSPGLAGTEQYF.

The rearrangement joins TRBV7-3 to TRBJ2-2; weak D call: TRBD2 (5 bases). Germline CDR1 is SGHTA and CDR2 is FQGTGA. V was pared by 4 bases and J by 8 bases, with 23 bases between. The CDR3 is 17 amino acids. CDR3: CASSSVPLVTLPGELFF. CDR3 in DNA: TGTGCCAGCAGCTCAGTCCCACTAGTTACTCTTCCAGGGGAGCTGTTTTTT.

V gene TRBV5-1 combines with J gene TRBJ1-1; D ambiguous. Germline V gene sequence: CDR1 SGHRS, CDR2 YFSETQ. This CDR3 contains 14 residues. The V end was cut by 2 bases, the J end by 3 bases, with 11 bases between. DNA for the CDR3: TGCGCCAGCAGCTTCGGAACCGAGGACACTGAAGCTTTCTTT. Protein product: CASSFGTEDTEAFF.

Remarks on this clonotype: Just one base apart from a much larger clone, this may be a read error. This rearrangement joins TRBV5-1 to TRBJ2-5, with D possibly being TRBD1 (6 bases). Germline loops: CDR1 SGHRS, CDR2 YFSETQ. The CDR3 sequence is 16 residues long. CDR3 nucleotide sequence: TGCGCCAGCAGCTTGTTAACCCAGGGGACGCAAGAGACCCGGTACTTC. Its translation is CASSLLTQGTQETRYF.

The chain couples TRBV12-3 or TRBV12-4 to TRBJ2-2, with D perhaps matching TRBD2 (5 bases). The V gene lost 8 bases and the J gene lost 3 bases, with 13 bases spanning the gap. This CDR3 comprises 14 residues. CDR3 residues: CASAFRGYTGELFF. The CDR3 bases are TGTGCCAGCGCCTTCCGGGGATACACCGGGGAGCTGTTTTTT.

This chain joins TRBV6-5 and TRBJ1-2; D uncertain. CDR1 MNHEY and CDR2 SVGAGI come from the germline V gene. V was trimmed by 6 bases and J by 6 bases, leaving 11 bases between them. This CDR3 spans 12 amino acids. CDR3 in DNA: TGTGCCAGCAGGTACGGAGGGAATGGCTACACCTTC. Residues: CASRYGGNGYTF.

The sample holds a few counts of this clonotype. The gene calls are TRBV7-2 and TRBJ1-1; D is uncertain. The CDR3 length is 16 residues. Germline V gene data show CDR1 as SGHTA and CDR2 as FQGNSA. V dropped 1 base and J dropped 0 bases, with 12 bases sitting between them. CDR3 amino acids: CASSLVGTAMNTEAFF. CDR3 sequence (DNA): TGTGCCAGCAGCTTAGTGGGCACAGCCATGAACACTGAAGCTTTCTTT. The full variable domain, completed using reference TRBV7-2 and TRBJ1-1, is GAGVSQSPSNKVTEKGKDVELRCDPISGHTALYWYRQSLGQGLEFLIYFQGNSAPDKSGLPSDRFSAERTGGSVSTLTIQRTQQEDSAVYLCASSLVGTAMNTEAFFGQGTRLTVV.

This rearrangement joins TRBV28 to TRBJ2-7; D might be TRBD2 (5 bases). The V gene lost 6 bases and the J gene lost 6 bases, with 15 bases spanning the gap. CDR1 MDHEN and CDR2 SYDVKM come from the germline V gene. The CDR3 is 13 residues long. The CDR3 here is CASSPLEAGEQYF. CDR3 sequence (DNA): TGTGCCAGCAGCCCTCTGGAGGCCGGCGAGCAGTACTTC.

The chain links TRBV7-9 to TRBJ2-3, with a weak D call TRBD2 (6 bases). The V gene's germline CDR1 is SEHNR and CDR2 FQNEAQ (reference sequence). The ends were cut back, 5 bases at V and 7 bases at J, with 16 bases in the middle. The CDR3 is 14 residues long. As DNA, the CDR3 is TGTGCCAGCAGCCCTTTGGGCCGGGGGAATACGCAGTATTTT. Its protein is CASSPLGRGNTQYF. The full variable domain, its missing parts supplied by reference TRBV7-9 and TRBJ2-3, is DTGVSQNPRHKITKRGQNVTFRCDPISEHNRLYWYRQTLGQGPEFLTYFQNEAQLEKSRLLSDRFSAERPKGSFSTLEIQRTEQGDSAMYLCASSPLGRGNTQYFGPGTRLTVL.

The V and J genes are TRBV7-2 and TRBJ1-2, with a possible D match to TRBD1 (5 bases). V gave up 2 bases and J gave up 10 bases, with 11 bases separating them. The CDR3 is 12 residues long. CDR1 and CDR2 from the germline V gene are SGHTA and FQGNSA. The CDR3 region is CASSLTTGTYTF. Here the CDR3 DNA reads TGTGCCAGCAGCTTAACCACGGGGACCTACACCTTC.

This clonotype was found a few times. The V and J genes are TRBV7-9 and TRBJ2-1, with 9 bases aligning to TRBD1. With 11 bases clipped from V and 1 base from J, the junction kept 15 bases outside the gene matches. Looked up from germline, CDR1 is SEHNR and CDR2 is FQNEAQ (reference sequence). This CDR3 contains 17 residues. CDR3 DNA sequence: TGTGCCGGGGGGGACAGGGCTGTGAGTAGTTCCTACAATGAGCAGTTCTTC. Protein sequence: CAGGDRAVSSSYNEQFF. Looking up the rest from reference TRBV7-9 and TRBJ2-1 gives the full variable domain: DTGVSQNPRHKITKRGQNVTFRCDPISEHNRLYWYRQTLGQGPEFLTYFQNEAQLEKSRLLSDRFSAERPKGSFSTLEIQRTEQGDSAMYLCAGGDRAVSSSYNEQFFGPGTRLTVL.

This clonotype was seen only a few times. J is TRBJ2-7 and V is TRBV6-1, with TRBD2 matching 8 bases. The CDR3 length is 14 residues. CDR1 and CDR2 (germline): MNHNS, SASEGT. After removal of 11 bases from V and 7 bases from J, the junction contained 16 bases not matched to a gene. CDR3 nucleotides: TGTGCCGGGCTTCGGGGGGGTTCTAACAATGAGCAGTACTTC. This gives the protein CAGLRGGSNNEQYF.

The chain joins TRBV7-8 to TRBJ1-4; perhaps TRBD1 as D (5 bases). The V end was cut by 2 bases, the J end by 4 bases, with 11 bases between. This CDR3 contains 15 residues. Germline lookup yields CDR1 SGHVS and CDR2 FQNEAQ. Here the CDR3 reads CASSLWQGSNEKLFF. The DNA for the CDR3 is TGTGCCAGCAGCTTATGGCAGGGAAGTAATGAAAAACTGTTTTTT. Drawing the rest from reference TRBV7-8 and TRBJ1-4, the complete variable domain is GAGVSQSPRYKVAKRGQDVALRCDPISGHVSLFWYQQALGQGPEFLTYFQNEAQLDKSGLPSDRFFAERPEGSVSTLKIQRTQQEDSAVYLCASSLWQGSNEKLFFGSGTQLSVL.